These T cell receptor beta chains were read from a single sample in a study of T cell responses to AZD1222 COVID-19 vaccine. TCRdb's table, derived via immunoSEQ multiplex PCR, lists solely in-frame clones and lacks some. The top ten clones hold about 26% of a sample with 80,000 or so clones, 70% to 80% of them seen once. The source was peripheral blood, collected 28 days after the second dose of the MenACWY control vaccine. The receptors here all came from an adult who received the MenACWY meningococcal vaccine as a control. Each CDR3 is given with its conserved first and last residue. D genes are given only for firm matches. Size values are once, few and many counts, or a class for expanded clones, and some rows have none.

J gene: TRBJ1-5
D gene: NA
V gene: TRBV2
clone size: NA
CDR3 DNA: TGTGCCAGCAGTGAGGAGGAACAGCCCCAGCATTTT
CDR3 protein: CASSEEEQPQHF

J gene: TRBJ1-1
D gene: NA
V gene: TRBV2
clone size: NA
CDR3 DNA: TGTGCCGGTACAGGGCAGATGAACACTGAAGCTTTCTTT
CDR3 protein: CAGTGQMNTEAFF

J gene: TRBJ1-3
D gene: NA
V gene: TRBV30
clone size: once
CDR3 DNA: TGTGCCTCGGCTCGGGGCTCTGGAAACACCATATATTTT
CDR3 protein: CASARGSGNTIYF

J gene: TRBJ1-1
D gene: TRBD1
V gene: TRBV5-4
clone size: NA
CDR3 DNA: TGTGCCAGCAGCTTGGACAGGGGGCTCACTGAAGCTTTCTTT
CDR3 protein: CASSLDRGLTEAFF

J gene: TRBJ2-1
D gene: NA
V gene: TRBV20-1
clone size: NA
CDR3 DNA: TGCAGCTCTACTGAGCGGAATGAGCAGTTCTTC
CDR3 protein: CSSTERNEQFF

J gene: TRBJ1-2
D gene: NA
V gene: TRBV6-6
clone size: few
CDR3 DNA: TGTGCCAGCAGTTACGACGGGAGCAACAATGGCTACACCTTC
CDR3 protein: CASSYDGSNNGYTF

J gene: TRBJ1-6
D gene: TRBD1
V gene: TRBV3-1/TRBV3-2
clone size: NA
CDR3 DNA: TGTGCCAGCAGCCAAGTTCACAGGGGCGGTTCACCCCTCCACTTT
CDR3 protein: CASSQVHRGGSPLHF

J gene: TRBJ2-5
D gene: TRBD1
V gene: TRBV5-1
clone size: NA
CDR3 DNA: TGCGCCAGCAGCTCTCCCAACTTGACAGGGGAAGAGACCCAGTACTTC
CDR3 protein: CASSSPNLTGEETQYF

J gene: TRBJ2-2
D gene: NA
V gene: TRBV10-3
clone size: NA
CDR3 DNA: TGTGCCGTTCGAAGGGACACGAACACCGGGGAGCTGTTTTTT
CDR3 protein: CAVRRDTNTGELFF

J gene: TRBJ1-5
D gene: TRBD1
V gene: TRBV6-1
clone size: NA
CDR3 DNA: TGTGCCAGCAGTGGAAGTTTAACAGGGGGCATAAGTAATCAGCCCCAGCATTTT
CDR3 protein: CASSGSLTGGISNQPQHF

J gene: TRBJ2-7
D gene: TRBD1
V gene: TRBV18
clone size: NA
CDR3 DNA: TGTGCCAGCTCACCATTATCGACAGGGCGGTACGAGCAGTACTTC
CDR3 protein: CASSPLSTGRYEQYF

J gene: TRBJ1-4
D gene: NA
V gene: TRBV30
clone size: NA
CDR3 DNA: TGTGCCTGGAGTGGACAGGCCGAAAAACTGTTTTTT
CDR3 protein: CAWSGQAEKLFF

J gene: TRBJ2-6
D gene: NA
V gene: TRBV29-1
clone size: NA
CDR3 DNA: TGCAGCGCCCTGACTGGGGCCAACGTCCTGACTTTC
CDR3 protein: CSALTGANVLTF

J gene: TRBJ2-4
D gene: NA
V gene: TRBV30
clone size: NA
CDR3 DNA: TGTGCCTGGAGTGCCCAGGTGGGCATTCAGTACTTC
CDR3 protein: CAWSAQVGIQYF

J gene: TRBJ2-2
D gene: NA
V gene: TRBV5-1
clone size: NA
CDR3 DNA: TGCGCCAGCAGCCATGGGACCATTAACACCGGGGAGCTGTTTTTT
CDR3 protein: CASSHGTINTGELFF

J gene: TRBJ2-7
D gene: NA
V gene: TRBV2
clone size: once
CDR3 DNA: TGTGCCAGCAGTGAAGCAGGGGTTAACTACGAGCAGTACTTC
CDR3 protein: CASSEAGVNYEQYF

J gene: TRBJ1-6
D gene: TRBD1
V gene: TRBV20-1
clone size: few
CDR3 DNA: TGCAGTGCTAGTCCAGGGGGAGACAATTCACCCCTCCACTTT
CDR3 protein: CSASPGGDNSPLHF

J gene: TRBJ2-7
D gene: NA
V gene: TRBV10-3
clone size: NA
CDR3 DNA: TGTGCCATCAGTGAGGAGGGAAGCGAGCAGTACTTC
CDR3 protein: CAISEEGSEQYF

J gene: TRBJ2-6
D gene: NA
V gene: TRBV5-4
clone size: NA
CDR3 DNA: TGTGCCAGCAGCGGCTCCCTCATCACTGGGGCCAACGTCCTGACTTTC
CDR3 protein: CASSGSLITGANVLTF

J gene: TRBJ2-5
D gene: NA
V gene: TRBV25-1
clone size: NA
CDR3 DNA: TGTGCCAGCAGTGCAACGGACAGAACTCAAGAGACCCAGTACTTC
CDR3 protein: CASSATDRTQETQYF

J gene: TRBJ2-2
D gene: TRBD1
V gene: TRBV5-1
clone size: NA
CDR3 DNA: TGCGCCAGCAGGCTCCGACAGGGAGCAAACGGGGAGCTGTTTTTT
CDR3 protein: CASRLRQGANGELFF

J gene: TRBJ1-2
D gene: NA
V gene: TRBV19
clone size: once
CDR3 DNA: TGTGCCAGTAGTGTCCCGTTGGGGCGGCAGAGTTATGGCTACACCTTC
CDR3 protein: CASSVPLGRQSYGYTF

J gene: TRBJ2-1
D gene: TRBD1
V gene: TRBV27
clone size: medium-sized
CDR3 DNA: TGTGCCAGCAGTGATCGGACAGGGTTTGATGAGCAGTTCTTC
CDR3 protein: CASSDRTGFDEQFF

J gene: TRBJ2-7
D gene: NA
V gene: TRBV12-5
clone size: NA
CDR3 DNA: TGTGCTAGTGGTTCGATATACGAGCAGTACTTC
CDR3 protein: CASGSIYEQYF

J gene: TRBJ2-1
D gene: NA
V gene: TRBV7-8
clone size: NA
CDR3 DNA: TGTGCCAGCAGCGTTGATCCAGGGTCCATCTACAATGAGCAGTTCTTC
CDR3 protein: CASSVDPGSIYNEQFF

J gene: TRBJ2-1
D gene: NA
V gene: TRBV7-3
clone size: NA
CDR3 DNA: TGTGCCAGCAGCTTAGGCGGGGGCGCCAAGGTGAATGAGCAGTTCTTC
CDR3 protein: CASSLGGGAKVNEQFF

J gene: TRBJ2-2
D gene: TRBD1
V gene: TRBV19
clone size: NA
CDR3 DNA: TGTGCCAGTAGCGCACAGGGGGCGGGCGGGGAGCTGTTTTTT
CDR3 protein: CASSAQGAGGELFF

J gene: TRBJ1-2
D gene: TRBD1
V gene: TRBV4-3
clone size: NA
CDR3 DNA: TGCGCCAGCAGCCAAGATACAGGGGGAGCCTTTGGCTACACCTTC
CDR3 protein: CASSQDTGGAFGYTF

J gene: TRBJ2-7
D gene: NA
V gene: TRBV15
clone size: NA
CDR3 DNA: TGTGCCACCAGCAGAGATAGGCTCGAGCAGTACTTC
CDR3 protein: CATSRDRLEQYF

J gene: TRBJ2-3
D gene: TRBD2
V gene: TRBV5-8
clone size: NA
CDR3 DNA: TGTGCCAGCAGCTTGGCCGGGACTAGCGGGAGGGGAGATACGCCGTATTTT
CDR3 protein: CASSLAGTSGRGDTPYF

J gene: TRBJ2-3
D gene: TRBD2
V gene: TRBV4-3
clone size: once
CDR3 DNA: TGCGCCAGCAGCCAAGATATAGCGGGGGGGCCCCCAGATACGCAGTATTTT
CDR3 protein: CASSQDIAGGPPDTQYF

J gene: TRBJ2-1
D gene: TRBD2
V gene: TRBV11-1
clone size: few
CDR3 DNA: TGTGCCAGCAGCTTAGGACTAGCGGGATCAGTTGAGCAGTTCTTC
CDR3 protein: CASSLGLAGSVEQFF

J gene: TRBJ1-2
D gene: TRBD1
V gene: TRBV28
clone size: NA
CDR3 DNA: TGTGCCATAGGTATCGGACAGGGGCATGGCTACACCTTC
CDR3 protein: CAIGIGQGHGYTF

J gene: TRBJ1-5
D gene: TRBD1
V gene: TRBV5-8
clone size: NA
CDR3 DNA: TGTGCCAGCAGGGGACAGGGGAGCAATCAGCCCCAGCATTTT
CDR3 protein: CASRGQGSNQPQHF

J gene: TRBJ2-3
D gene: TRBD2
V gene: TRBV7-8
clone size: NA
CDR3 DNA: TGTGCCAGCACCGTAGCGGGGGTAGGGACAGATACGCAGTATTTT
CDR3 protein: CASTVAGVGTDTQYF

J gene: TRBJ2-1
D gene: NA
V gene: TRBV5-1
clone size: few
CDR3 DNA: TGCGCCAGCAGCTTGGGGTATGAGGGCCCCCCCTACAATGAGCAGTTCTTC
CDR3 protein: CASSLGYEGPPYNEQFF

J gene: TRBJ1-2
D gene: TRBD1
V gene: TRBV2
clone size: NA
CDR3 DNA: TGTGCCAGCACCCCTCGACAGGGTACTAACTATGGCTACACCTTC
CDR3 protein: CASTPRQGTNYGYTF

J gene: TRBJ1-1
D gene: NA
V gene: TRBV5-6
clone size: NA
CDR3 DNA: TGTGCCAGCAGCTTGAGGGGTCACACTGAAGCTTTCTTT
CDR3 protein: CASSLRGHTEAFF

J gene: TRBJ2-1
D gene: NA
V gene: TRBV13
clone size: NA
CDR3 DNA: TGTGCCAGCAGCTTAGAGTCGGCTGGGGGGTACAATGAGCAGTTCTTC
CDR3 protein: CASSLESAGGYNEQFF

J gene: TRBJ1-6
D gene: NA
V gene: TRBV28
clone size: NA
CDR3 DNA: TGTGCCAGCAGTTCGGGGAATTCACCCCTCCACTTT
CDR3 protein: CASSSGNSPLHF

J gene: TRBJ1-2
D gene: TRBD1
V gene: TRBV19
clone size: NA
CDR3 DNA: TGTGCCAGTAGTACCCGGGACAGGGCTTTCTATGGCTACACCTTC
CDR3 protein: CASSTRDRAFYGYTF

J gene: TRBJ1-1
D gene: TRBD1
V gene: TRBV27
clone size: NA
CDR3 DNA: TGTGCCAGCAGTCCCTTACCGGGACAGAGGAACACTGAAGCTTTCTTT
CDR3 protein: CASSPLPGQRNTEAFF

J gene: TRBJ1-6
D gene: NA
V gene: TRBV28
clone size: NA
CDR3 DNA: TGTGCCAGCAGGAAGACGAGAGATAGCTCCTATAATTCACCCCTCCACTTT
CDR3 protein: CASRKTRDSSYNSPLHF

J gene: TRBJ2-1
D gene: NA
V gene: TRBV7-2
clone size: NA
CDR3 DNA: TGTGCCAGCAGCTTACTAGGGGGGGGCTACTACAATGAGCAGTTCTTC
CDR3 protein: CASSLLGGGYYNEQFF

J gene: TRBJ2-1
D gene: TRBD2
V gene: TRBV5-1
clone size: NA
CDR3 DNA: TGCGCCAGCAGCTTACCCCAAGGGAGGGACAATGAGCAGTTCTTC
CDR3 protein: CASSLPQGRDNEQFF

J gene: TRBJ1-5
D gene: NA
V gene: TRBV15
clone size: NA
CDR3 DNA: TGTGCCACCAGCAGCGTAAGGAGGGGAGTTCAGCCCCAGCATTTT
CDR3 protein: CATSSVRRGVQPQHF

J gene: TRBJ2-2
D gene: NA
V gene: TRBV4-2
clone size: NA
CDR3 DNA: TGTGCCAGCAGCCTAGACGGGTTGGTAAACACCGGGGAGCTGTTTTTT
CDR3 protein: CASSLDGLVNTGELFF

J gene: TRBJ2-2
D gene: TRBD2
V gene: TRBV18
clone size: NA
CDR3 DNA: TGTGCCAGCTCACCCACCGGACTAGCGGGAGCCGGGGAGCTGTTTTTT
CDR3 protein: CASSPTGLAGAGELFF

J gene: TRBJ1-4
D gene: TRBD1
V gene: TRBV11-2
clone size: NA
CDR3 DNA: TGTGCCAGCAGCATCCGGGACAGGAATGAAAAACTGTTTTTT
CDR3 protein: CASSIRDRNEKLFF

J gene: TRBJ2-7
D gene: TRBD1
V gene: TRBV30
clone size: NA
CDR3 DNA: TGTGCCTCCACTCGACAGGGGGCCGGTCGGGAGCAGTACTTC
CDR3 protein: CASTRQGAGREQYF

J gene: TRBJ1-2
D gene: NA
V gene: TRBV28
clone size: NA
CDR3 DNA: TGTGCCAGCAAGGGGAATGTGGACTATGGCTACACCTTC
CDR3 protein: CASKGNVDYGYTF

J gene: TRBJ1-2
D gene: TRBD1
V gene: TRBV28
clone size: once
CDR3 DNA: TGTGCCAGCAGTTCAGGACAGGGGTATGGCTACACCTTC
CDR3 protein: CASSSGQGYGYTF

J gene: TRBJ2-5
D gene: NA
V gene: TRBV15
clone size: NA
CDR3 DNA: TGTGCCACCAGCAGAGTTCTAGGCGGGGAGACCCAGTACTTC
CDR3 protein: CATSRVLGGETQYF

J gene: TRBJ2-7
D gene: TRBD1
V gene: TRBV9
clone size: NA
CDR3 DNA: TGTGCCAGCAGCCGGACAGGAAGGACCTACGAGCAGTACTTC
CDR3 protein: CASSRTGRTYEQYF

J gene: TRBJ1-1
D gene: NA
V gene: TRBV5-4
clone size: NA
CDR3 DNA: TGTGCCAGCAGCTTGTTCGGCAGCTTGAACACTGAAGCTTTCTTT
CDR3 protein: CASSLFGSLNTEAFF